This T cell receptor (beta chain) was identified during a study of blood T cell repertoires in COVID-19. Study in general: Sources were T cells, B-cell-depleted T cells, or PBMCs; the material itself was cDNA or gDNA.

The ends were cut back, 3 bases at V and 4 bases at J, with 9 bases in the middle. Germline V gene data show CDR1 as SNHLY and CDR2 as FYNNEI. The CDR3 is 13 amino acids. This clone turned up a few times. Measured with immunoSEQ multiplex PCR; TCRdb has only the in-frame clones, and not every one. This table has approximately 220,000 clones, about 83% appearing once. The sequencing sample was made of peripheral blood. The rearrangement joins TRBV2 to TRBJ1-2; tentative D call: TRBD1 (6 bases). The clonotype comes from a woman aged 50 to 65 with acute or convalescent COVID-19. The CDR3 nucleotides are TGTGCCAGCAGTGAGATGGGGGCCTATGGCTACACCTTC. As protein: CASSEMGAYGYTF.